Below, one T cell receptor beta chain is given with its context. The target antigen is unknown. The record originates from a study of regulatory T cells in long-lasting Graves disease. Turning to the study itself: Newly diagnosed Graves' patients took antithyroid drugs under 3 months.

Combining iRepertoire HTBI primers with Arm-PCR of CDR3 regions, the authors built TCR beta libraries. TCRdb recomputed calls from the multiplex PCR reads with MiXCR, one row per CDR3 protein. The table lists some 500,000 distinct CDR3 sequences, roughly 14% of them singletons. Germline V gives CDR1 LNHDA, CDR2 SQIVND (reference sequence). Trimming left V 4 bases short and J 5 bases short, with 4 bases between. The CDR3 is 11 amino acids. Study-wide points: Study of thyroid tissue was not done, with only peripheral blood studied.

The time point was: newly diagnosed GD, antithyroid drugs for less than 3 months. The TCR library was made from RNA extracted from PBMCs. The data were also submitted as part of a second study, on T cells in Graves' hyperthyroidism and ophthalmopathy. This second study says: A first-round RT-PCR of the TCR CDR3 used the HTBI primer set.

This TCR was recovered from a man between 25 and 39 years old with Graves disease. Here the sequenced sample was peripheral blood mononuclear cells (PBMCs), taken at new diagnosis, from a patient treated with antithyroid drugs. The genes are TRBV19 and TRBJ2-3, with no clear D. The CDR3 nucleotides read TGTGCCAGTAGTACCAGAGATACGCAGTATTTT. This encodes CASSTRDTQYF.